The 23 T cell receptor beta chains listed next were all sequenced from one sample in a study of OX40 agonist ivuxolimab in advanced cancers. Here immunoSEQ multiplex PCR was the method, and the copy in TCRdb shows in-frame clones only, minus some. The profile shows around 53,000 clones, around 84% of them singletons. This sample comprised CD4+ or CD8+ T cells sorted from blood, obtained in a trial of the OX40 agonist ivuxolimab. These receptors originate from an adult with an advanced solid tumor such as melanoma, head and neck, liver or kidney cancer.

The DNA of the CDR3 is TGTGCCAGCAGCGTCCAACAGGGGATTCCTGGGGCCAACGTCCTGACTTTC. Amino acid sequence: CASSVQQGIPGANVLTF. The rearrangement uses TRBV9 and TRBJ2-6; TRBD1 agrees at 7 bases. The germline V gene encodes CDR1 SGDLS and CDR2 YYNGEE. Germline trimming cut 2 bases from V and 2 bases from J; bases unmatched to any gene: 7. The CDR3 length is 17 residues.

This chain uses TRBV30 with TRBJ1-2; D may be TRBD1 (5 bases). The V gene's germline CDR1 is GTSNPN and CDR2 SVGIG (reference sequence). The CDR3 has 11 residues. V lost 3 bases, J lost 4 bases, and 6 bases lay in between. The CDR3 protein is CAWRGGYGYTF. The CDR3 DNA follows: TGTGCCTGGAGGGGGGGCTATGGCTACACCTTC.

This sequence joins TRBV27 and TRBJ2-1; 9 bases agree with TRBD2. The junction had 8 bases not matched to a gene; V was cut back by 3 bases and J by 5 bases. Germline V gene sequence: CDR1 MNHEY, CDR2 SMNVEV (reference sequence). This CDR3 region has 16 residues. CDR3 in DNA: TGTGCCAGCAGTTTGATTAGCGGGGGAGTAAACAATGAGCAGTTCTTC. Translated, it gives CASSLISGGVNNEQFF.

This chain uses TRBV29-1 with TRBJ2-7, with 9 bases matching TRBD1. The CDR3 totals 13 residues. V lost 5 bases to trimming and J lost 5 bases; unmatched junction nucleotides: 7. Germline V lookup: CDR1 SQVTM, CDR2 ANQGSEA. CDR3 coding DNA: TGCAGCGTTCCGGGACAGGGTGGGAACGAGCAGTACTTC. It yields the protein CSVPGQGGNEQYF.

DNA of the CDR3: TGTGCCAGCAGCGACACAGATACGCAGTATTTT. Its translation: CASSDTDTQYF. This chain uses TRBV9 with TRBJ2-3; no clear D gene. This CDR3 spans 11 amino acids. The V and J ends lost 3 bases and 2 bases respectively, with 1 base between them. Germline CDR1 and CDR2: SGDLS and YYNGEE.

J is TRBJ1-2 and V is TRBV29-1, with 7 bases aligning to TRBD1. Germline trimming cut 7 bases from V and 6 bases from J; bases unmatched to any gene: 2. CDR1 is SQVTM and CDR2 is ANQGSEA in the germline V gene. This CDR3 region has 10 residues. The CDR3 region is CSAQGDGYTF. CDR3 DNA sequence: TGCAGCGCGCAGGGGGATGGCTACACCTTC.

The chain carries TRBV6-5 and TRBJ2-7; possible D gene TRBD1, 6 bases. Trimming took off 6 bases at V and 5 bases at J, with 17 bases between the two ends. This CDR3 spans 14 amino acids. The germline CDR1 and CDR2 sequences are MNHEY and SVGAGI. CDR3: CASSIYRARDEQYF. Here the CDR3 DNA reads TGTGCCAGCAGCATCTACAGGGCCAGGGACGAGCAGTACTTC.

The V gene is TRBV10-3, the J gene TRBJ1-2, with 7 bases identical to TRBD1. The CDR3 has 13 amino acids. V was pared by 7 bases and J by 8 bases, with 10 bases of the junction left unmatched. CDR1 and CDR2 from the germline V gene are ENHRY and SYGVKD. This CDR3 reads CAITEGALSGYTF. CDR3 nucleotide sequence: TGTGCCATCACCGAGGGGGCGCTATCGGGCTACACCTTC.

In DNA, the CDR3 is TGCGCCAGCAGCCCCGCCAGGGGAGACACTGAAGCTTTCTTT. Its protein is CASSPARGDTEAFF. V is TRBV4-1 and J is TRBJ1-1, with D tentatively TRBD1 (6 bases). This CDR3 has 14 amino acids. V lost 4 bases to trimming and J lost 3 bases, with 12 bases between them. Germline V gene data show CDR1 as MGHRA and CDR2 as YSYEKL.

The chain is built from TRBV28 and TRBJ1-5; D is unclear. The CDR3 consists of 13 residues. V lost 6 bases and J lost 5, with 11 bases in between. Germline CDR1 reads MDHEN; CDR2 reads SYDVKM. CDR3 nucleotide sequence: TGTGCCAGCAGGCTTTCAACATATCAGCCCCAGCATTTT. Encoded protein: CASRLSTYQPQHF.

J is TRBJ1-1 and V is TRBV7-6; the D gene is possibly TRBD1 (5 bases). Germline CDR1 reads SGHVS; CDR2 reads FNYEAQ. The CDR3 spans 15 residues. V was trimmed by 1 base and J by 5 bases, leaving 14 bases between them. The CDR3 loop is CASSLESGRGTEAFF. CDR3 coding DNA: TGTGCCAGCAGCTTAGAATCAGGGCGCGGGACTGAAGCTTTCTTT.

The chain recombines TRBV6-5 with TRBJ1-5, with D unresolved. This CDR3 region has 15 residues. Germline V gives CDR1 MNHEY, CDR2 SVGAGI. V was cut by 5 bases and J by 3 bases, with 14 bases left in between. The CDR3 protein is CASSRTFHLNQPQHF. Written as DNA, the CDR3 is TGTGCCAGCAGTCGAACATTTCACCTCAATCAGCCCCAGCATTTT.

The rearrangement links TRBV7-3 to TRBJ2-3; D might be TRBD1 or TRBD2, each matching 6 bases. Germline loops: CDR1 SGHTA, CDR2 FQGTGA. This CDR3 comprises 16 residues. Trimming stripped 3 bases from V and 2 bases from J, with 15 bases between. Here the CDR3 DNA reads TGTGCCAGCAGCTTCTCGCCCCGGGGGCTCACAGATACGCAGTATTTT. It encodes CASSFSPRGLTDTQYF.

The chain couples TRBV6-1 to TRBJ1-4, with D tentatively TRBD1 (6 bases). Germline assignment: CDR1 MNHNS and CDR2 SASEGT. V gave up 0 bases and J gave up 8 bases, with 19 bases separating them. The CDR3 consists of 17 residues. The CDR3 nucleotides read TGTGCCAGCAGTGAAGCTGGAGGTTTGGGGGCACGGGAAAAACTGTTTTTT. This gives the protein CASSEAGGLGAREKLFF.

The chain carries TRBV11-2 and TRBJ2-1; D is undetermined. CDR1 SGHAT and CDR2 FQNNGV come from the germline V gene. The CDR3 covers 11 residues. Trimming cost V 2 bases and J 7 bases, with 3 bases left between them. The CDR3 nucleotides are TGTGCCAGCAGCTTAAGGAATGAGCAGTTCTTC. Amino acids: CASSLRNEQFF.

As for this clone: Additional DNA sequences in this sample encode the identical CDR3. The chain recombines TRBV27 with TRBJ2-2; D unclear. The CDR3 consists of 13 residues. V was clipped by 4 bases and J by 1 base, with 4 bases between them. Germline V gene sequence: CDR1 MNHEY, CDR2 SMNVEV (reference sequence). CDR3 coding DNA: TGTGCCAGCAGTTCCATGAACACCGGGGAGCTGTTTTTT. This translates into CASSSMNTGELFF.

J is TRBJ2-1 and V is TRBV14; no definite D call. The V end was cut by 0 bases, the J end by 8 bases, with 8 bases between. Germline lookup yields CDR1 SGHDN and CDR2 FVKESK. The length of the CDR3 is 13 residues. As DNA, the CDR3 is TGTGCCAGCAGCCAAGATCTTGGGGATGAGCAGTTCTTC. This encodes CASSQDLGDEQFF.

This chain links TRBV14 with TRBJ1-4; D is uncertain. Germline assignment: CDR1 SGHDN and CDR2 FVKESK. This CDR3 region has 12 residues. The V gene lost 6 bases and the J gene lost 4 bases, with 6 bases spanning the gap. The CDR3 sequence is CASRSDNEKLFF. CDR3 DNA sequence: TGTGCCAGCAGGAGCGATAATGAAAAACTGTTTTTT.

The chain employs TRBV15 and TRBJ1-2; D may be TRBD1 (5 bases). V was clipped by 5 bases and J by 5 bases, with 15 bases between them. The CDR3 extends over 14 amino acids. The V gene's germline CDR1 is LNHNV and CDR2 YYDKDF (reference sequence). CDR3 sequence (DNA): TGTGCCACCAGCTCCTATGGGGGAGGGTATGGCTACACCTTC. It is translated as CATSSYGGGYGYTF.

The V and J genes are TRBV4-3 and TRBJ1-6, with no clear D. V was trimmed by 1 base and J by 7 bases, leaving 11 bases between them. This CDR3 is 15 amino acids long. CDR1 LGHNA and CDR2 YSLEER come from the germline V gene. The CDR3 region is CASSQGDASNSPLHF. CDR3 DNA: TGCGCCAGCAGCCAAGGGGATGCCTCCAATTCACCCCTCCACTTT.

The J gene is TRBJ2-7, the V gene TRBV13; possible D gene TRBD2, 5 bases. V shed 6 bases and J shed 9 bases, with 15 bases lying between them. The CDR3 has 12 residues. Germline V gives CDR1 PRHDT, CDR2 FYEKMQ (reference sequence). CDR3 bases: TGTGCCAGCAGGGCCATGGGAGCGGTGCAGTACTTC. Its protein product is CASRAMGAVQYF.

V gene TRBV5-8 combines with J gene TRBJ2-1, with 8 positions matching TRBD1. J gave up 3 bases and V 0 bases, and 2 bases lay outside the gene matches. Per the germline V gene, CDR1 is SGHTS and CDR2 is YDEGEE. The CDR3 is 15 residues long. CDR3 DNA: TGTGCCAGCAGCTTGGACAGGGGGGACTACAATGAGCAGTTCTTC. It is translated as CASSLDRGDYNEQFF.

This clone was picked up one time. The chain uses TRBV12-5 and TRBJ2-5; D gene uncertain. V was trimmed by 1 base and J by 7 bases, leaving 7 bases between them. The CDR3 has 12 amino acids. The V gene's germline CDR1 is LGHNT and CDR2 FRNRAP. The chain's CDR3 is CASGLGKGTQYF. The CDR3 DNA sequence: TGTGCTAGTGGTTTGGGTAAAGGGACCCAGTACTTC.